The TCR beta chain described here comes from a study of T cell responses to AZD1222 COVID-19 vaccine (dated by TCRdb to 2020 to 2023). Some background on the complete study: AZD1222 recipients with second doses at about 4 weeks or about 12 weeks were pooled, because spike-specific TCR depth and breadth did not differ between schedules. TCR sequencing covered over 230 trial participants: 200 to 210 given two doses of AZD1222 and about 26 given two doses of MenACWY control vaccine. Enrollment into the trials was organized by age into subgroups of 18-55, 56-69 and 70-plus years, and those subgroups contained approximately 150, 30 and 60 TCR-sequenced participants, respectively. Findings and caveats that apply to the study as a whole: No day 14 peak-response samples were available, so repertoires were characterized only after the peak T cell response. CD4 TCRs associated with the vaccine covered the entire spike protein, and the dominant responses were in regions 160-218 and 743-854. Reportedly, close to half of the unique spike-specific TCRs recognized epitopes lying outside the regions that are mutated in the B.1.351 and B.1.1.7 variants. A significant rise in spike-specific TCR breadth and depth was observed after two AZD1222 doses relative to day 0 and relative to MenACWY recipients. Conclusions about previously exposed vaccinees are limited because only six or seven AZD1222 recipients were SARS-CoV-2 seropositive at baseline. The 56-69-year group was small, and its depth increase did not reach significance, likely because of low power. Most participants were white British and females outnumbered males, and the authors suggested that clonal diversity may have been underestimated.

Comments on this clone: Its antigen is unknown. No base qualities exist here, and no much larger clone lies one base off it.

The sample's time point label, decoded: baseline before first vaccination. Vaccinee samples were obtained from the UK trials COV001 and COV002, which included a single-blind randomized controlled phase 2/3 trial of AZD1222 (ChAdOx1 nCoV-19) in healthy adults. For TCRbeta chain sequencing, PBMC samples were collected from trial participants at day 0 and at day 28 after the second dose. From a lookup of the germline V gene, CDR1 and CDR2 are SGHTA and FQGNSA. The CDR3, from cysteine to phenylalanine, totals 15 residues. Of all the DNA, just the CDR3 is kept, 45 bases in frame from base 1. V is cut by 5 bases and J by 11 bases, and the space between the germline ends is 24 bases. The CDR3 regions of human TCRbeta chains were analyzed by immunosequencing. The study's own analysis went as follows. TCRs in the repertoires were compared against a reference library of SARS-CoV-2-specific TCRs that had been generated with the MIRA antigen-specificity platform. Breadth was defined as the fraction of unique TCRs that were SARS-CoV-2-associated, and depth was defined as the fraction of total T cells that were SARS-CoV-2-associated. Each spike-specific TCR was assigned to its reactive spike region and to a CD4 or CD8 class using the MIRA data. Log10-transformed breadth and depth values were compared by one-way ANOVA with Sidak's multiple comparisons tests. TCRdb provides this immuneACCESS table in a form limited to in-frame rearrangements. Some clones are lacking; in checked studies, under half of them reflect an unresolved V gene, and why the rest are absent is not known. V and J calls plus clone size are reproduced from that table; the DNA served to infer D and trimming. The sample table holds some 140,000 clones, of which about four fifths were seen once. The leading ten clones occupy roughly 4.3% of the sample.

This sequence uses TRBV7-2 and TRBJ1-1; a tentative D call is TRBD1 (5 bases match). This receptor was obtained from an adult in good health. The sequencing here drew on peripheral blood, taken on day 0 of AZD1222 vaccination. The bases are TGTGCCAGCAGCGCCCAGTCGGTCGCCGGGGGGTTCGCTTTCTTT. Its protein reads: CASSAQSVAGGFAFF.